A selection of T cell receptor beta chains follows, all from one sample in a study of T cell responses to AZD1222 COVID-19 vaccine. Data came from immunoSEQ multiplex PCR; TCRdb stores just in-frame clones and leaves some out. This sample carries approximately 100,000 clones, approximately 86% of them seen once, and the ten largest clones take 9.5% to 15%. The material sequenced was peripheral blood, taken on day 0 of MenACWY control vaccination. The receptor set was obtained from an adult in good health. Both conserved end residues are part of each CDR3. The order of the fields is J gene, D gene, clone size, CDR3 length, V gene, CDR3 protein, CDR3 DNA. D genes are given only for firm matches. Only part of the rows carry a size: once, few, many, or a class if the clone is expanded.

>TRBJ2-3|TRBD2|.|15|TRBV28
CASRRGLASTDTQYF
TGTGCCAGCAGGCGGGGACTAGCGTCTACAGATACGCAGTATTTT
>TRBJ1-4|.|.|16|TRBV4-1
CASSQDSPGSNEKLFF
TGCGCCAGCAGCCAAGATAGCCCAGGGAGTAATGAAAAACTGTTTTTT
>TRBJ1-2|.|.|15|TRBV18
CASSPTEGAVVGYTF
TGTGCCAGCTCACCTACTGAGGGTGCCGTTGTGGGCTACACCTTC
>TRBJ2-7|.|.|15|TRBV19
CASSISFERSYEQYF
TGTGCCAGTAGTATAAGTTTCGAGCGGAGCTACGAGCAGTACTTC
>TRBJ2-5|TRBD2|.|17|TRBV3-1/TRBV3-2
CASSQVASGGHQETQYF
TGTGCCAGCAGCCAAGTTGCCAGCGGGGGCCACCAAGAGACCCAGTACTTC
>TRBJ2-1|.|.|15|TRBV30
CAWSVDPTPFNEQFF
TGTGCCTGGAGTGTAGATCCAACCCCCTTCAATGAGCAGTTCTTC
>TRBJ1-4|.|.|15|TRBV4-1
CASSQVLQESEKLFF
TGCGCCAGCAGCCAAGTCTTACAGGAAAGTGAAAAACTGTTTTTT
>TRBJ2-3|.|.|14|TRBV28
CASSRTRSTDTQYF
TGTGCCAGCAGTAGGACGAGAAGCACAGATACGCAGTATTTT
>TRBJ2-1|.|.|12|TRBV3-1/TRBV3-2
CASSQSQKEQFF
TGTGCCAGCAGCCAATCACAGAAGGAGCAGTTCTTC
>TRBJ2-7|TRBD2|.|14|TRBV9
CASSGSGRAYEQYF
TGTGCCAGCAGCGGAAGCGGGAGGGCCTACGAGCAGTACTTC
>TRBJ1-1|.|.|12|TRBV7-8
CASSRPNTEAFF
TGTGCCAGCAGCCGACCCAACACTGAAGCTTTCTTT
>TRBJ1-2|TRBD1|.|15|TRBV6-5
CASRPARTGETGYTF
TGTGCCAGCAGACCTGCAAGGACAGGGGAAACGGGCTACACCTTC
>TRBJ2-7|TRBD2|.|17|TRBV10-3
CAIRSTSGGAYSYEQYF
TGTGCCATCAGATCGACTAGCGGGGGGGCGTACTCCTACGAGCAGTACTTC
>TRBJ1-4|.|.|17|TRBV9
CASSVADGPQPGEKLFF
TGTGCCAGCAGCGTAGCTGATGGGCCTCAACCAGGCGAAAAACTGTTTTTT
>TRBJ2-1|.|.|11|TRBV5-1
CASRQGDEQFF
TGCGCCAGCAGACAAGGGGATGAGCAGTTCTTC
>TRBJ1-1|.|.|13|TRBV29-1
CSVAPGGNTEAFF
TGCAGCGTTGCCCCCGGGGGGAACACTGAAGCTTTCTTT
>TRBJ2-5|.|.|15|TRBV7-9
CASSPTGLSQETQYF
TGTGCCAGCAGCCCGACAGGACTCTCCCAAGAGACCCAGTACTTC
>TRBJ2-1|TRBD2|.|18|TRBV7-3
CASSLQSCASGGACEQFF
TGTGCCAGCAGCTTACAGTCCTGTGCTAGCGGGGGGGCCTGTGAGCAGTTCTTC
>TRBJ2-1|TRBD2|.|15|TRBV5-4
CASSLPGTSGSEQFF
TGTGCCAGCAGCTTACCCGGGACTAGCGGAAGTGAGCAGTTCTTC
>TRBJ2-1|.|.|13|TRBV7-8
CASSFGTNNEQFF
TGTGCCAGCAGCTTCGGGACGAACAATGAGCAGTTCTTC
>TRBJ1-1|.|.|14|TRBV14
CASSPTGYRTEAFF
TGTGCCAGCAGCCCGACGGGCTATAGAACTGAAGCTTTCTTT
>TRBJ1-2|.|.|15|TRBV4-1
CASSPADRADYGYTF
TGCGCCAGCAGCCCGGCAGACAGAGCGGACTATGGCTACACCTTC
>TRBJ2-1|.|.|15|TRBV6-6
CASRIGFFQYNEQFF
TGTGCCAGCAGGATAGGATTTTTTCAGTACAATGAGCAGTTCTTC
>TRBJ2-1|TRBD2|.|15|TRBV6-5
CASSPTSGDYNEQFF
TGTGCCAGCAGTCCAACTAGCGGGGATTACAATGAGCAGTTCTTC
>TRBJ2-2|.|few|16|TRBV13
CASPYLGLRNTGELFF
TGTGCCAGCCCTTATCTCGGGCTCAGAAACACCGGGGAGCTGTTTTTT
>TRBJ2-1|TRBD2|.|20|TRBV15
CATSSPGGSGRNLNYNEQFF
TGTGCCACCAGCAGTCCAGGTGGTAGCGGGAGGAACCTAAACTACAATGAGCAGTTCTTC
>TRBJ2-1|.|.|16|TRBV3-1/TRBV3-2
CASSPRRLLIYNEQFF
TGTGCCAGCAGCCCAAGAAGGTTGCTCATATACAATGAGCAGTTCTTC
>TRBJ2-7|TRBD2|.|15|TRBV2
CASSPRTSGVYEQYF
TGTGCCAGCAGTCCGAGGACTAGCGGGGTTTACGAGCAGTACTTC
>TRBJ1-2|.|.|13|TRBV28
CASSPTVNYGYTF
TGTGCCAGCAGTCCGACGGTCAACTATGGCTACACCTTC
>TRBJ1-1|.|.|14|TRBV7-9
CASSLVQANTEAFF
TGTGCCAGCAGCTTAGTTCAGGCGAACACTGAAGCTTTCTTT
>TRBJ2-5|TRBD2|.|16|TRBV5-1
CASSPQGLAVQETQYF
TGCGCCAGCAGCCCACAGGGACTAGCGGTTCAAGAGACCCAGTACTTC
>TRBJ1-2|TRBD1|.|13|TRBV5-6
CASSSGQNYGYTF
TGTGCCAGCAGCTCGGGACAGAACTATGGCTACACCTTC
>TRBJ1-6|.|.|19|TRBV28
CASTHGPSGFNSYNSPLHF
TGTGCCAGCACCCACGGACCCTCGGGCTTCAACTCTTATAATTCACCCCTCCACTTT
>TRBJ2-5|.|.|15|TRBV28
CASSLMTGLIETQYF
TGTGCCAGCAGCCTGATGACGGGACTGATAGAGACCCAGTACTTC
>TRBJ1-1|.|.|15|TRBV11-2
CASSLATRGNTEAFF
TGTGCCAGCAGCTTAGCCACTAGGGGGAACACTGAAGCTTTCTTT
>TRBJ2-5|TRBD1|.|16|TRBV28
CASSLSGQGAGETQYF
TGTGCCAGCAGTTTATCTGGCCAGGGGGCGGGCGAGACCCAGTACTTC
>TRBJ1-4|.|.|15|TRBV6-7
CASSCLYRANEKLFF
TGTGCCAGCAGTTGTCTGTACAGGGCTAATGAAAAACTGTTTTTT
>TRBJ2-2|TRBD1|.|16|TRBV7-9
CASSLVGTGRTGELFF
TGTGCCAGCAGCTTAGTTGGGACAGGGCGGACCGGGGAGCTGTTTTTT
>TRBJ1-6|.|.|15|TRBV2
CASSERPGGNSPLHF
TGTGCCAGCAGTGAAAGGCCAGGCGGGAATTCACCCCTCCACTTT
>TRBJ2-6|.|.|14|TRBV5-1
CASSWVSGANVLTF
TGCGCCAGCAGCTGGGTCTCTGGGGCCAACGTCCTGACTTTC
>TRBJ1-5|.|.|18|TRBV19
CASSIPGTAYDTGQPQHF
TGTGCCAGTAGTATTCCGGGAACAGCCTATGATACAGGGCAGCCCCAGCATTTT
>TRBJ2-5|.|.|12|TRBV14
CASSQSRETQYF
TGTGCCAGCAGCCAATCCCGGGAGACCCAGTACTTC
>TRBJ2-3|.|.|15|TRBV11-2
CASSNTLSGEGTQYF
TGTGCCAGCAGCAACACGCTCTCAGGGGAGGGTACGCAGTATTTT
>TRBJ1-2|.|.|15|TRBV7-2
CASSPAGVTPYGYTF
TGTGCCAGCAGCCCGGCCGGGGTTACCCCCTATGGCTACACCTTC
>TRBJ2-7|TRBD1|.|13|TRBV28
CASLATGSYEQYF
TGTGCCAGCCTCGCGACAGGGTCCTACGAGCAGTACTTC
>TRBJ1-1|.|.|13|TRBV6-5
CASSRGALTEAFF
TGTGCCAGCAGTCGGGGGGCGCTCACTGAAGCTTTCTTT
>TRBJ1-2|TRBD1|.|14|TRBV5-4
CASSPTGTNYGYTF
TGTGCCAGCAGCCCGACAGGGACTAACTATGGCTACACCTTC
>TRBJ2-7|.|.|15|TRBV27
CASSPDRGAGYEQYF
TGTGCCAGCAGTCCCGACCGAGGCGCCGGCTACGAGCAGTACTTC
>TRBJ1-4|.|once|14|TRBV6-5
CASGTGLTNEKLFF
TGTGCCAGCGGAACAGGGTTAACTAATGAAAAACTGTTTTTT
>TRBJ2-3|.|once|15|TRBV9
CASSGSAFITDTQYF
TGTGCCAGCAGCGGGTCGGCTTTCATTACAGATACGCAGTATTTT